Below, 16 T cell receptor beta chains from the same sample are listed, as sequenced in a study of CD8 T cells in ankylosing spondylitis. TCRdb reprocessed the 5' RACE reads via MiXCR and lists one record per CDR3 protein. The sample yields approximately 150,000 distinct CDR3 sequences, under 45% seen once. Input material: synovial fluid, either unsorted or a sorted T cell fraction (not recorded which). The receptors were gathered from a male donor with ankylosing spondylitis.

This chain links TRBV6-5 with TRBJ1-2; D is ambiguous. CDR3 length: 12 residues. Germline loops: CDR1 MNHEY, CDR2 SVGAGI. The V end lost 11 bases, the J end lost 0 bases, and 10 bases lay between the germline ends. This chain's CDR3 is CAAGVPNYGYTF. The CDR3, as DNA: TGTGCCGCCGGCGTCCCTAACTATGGCTACACCTTC.

The chain couples TRBV4-1 to TRBJ1-1; D might be TRBD1 (5 bases). Trimming took off 0 bases at V and 8 bases at J, with 10 bases between the two ends. This CDR3 comprises 13 residues. Germline V lookup: CDR1 MGHRA, CDR2 YSYEKL. In DNA form, the CDR3 reads TGCGCCAGCAGCCAAGAGGGGGGTTGGGAAGCTTTCTTT. Protein product: CASSQEGGWEAFF.

The genes are TRBV10-3 and TRBJ1-1; no reliable D call. The V gene lost 3 bases and the J gene lost 6 bases, with 11 bases spanning the gap. Germline loops: CDR1 ENHRY, CDR2 SYGVKD. CDR3 length equals 13 residues. The CDR3 nucleotides are TGTGCCATCAGTGATACCCATAGGGCTGAAGCTTTCTTT. Protein sequence: CAISDTHRAEAFF.

V and J are TRBV10-2 and TRBJ1-2; no clear D gene. The CDR3 is made up of 14 amino acids. V was trimmed by 4 bases and J by 4 bases, leaving 13 bases between them. Germline V gene lookup returns CDR1 WSHSY and CDR2 SAAADI. CDR3 sequence: CASSARKWGYGYTF. The CDR3 bases are TGCGCCAGCAGTGCGAGGAAATGGGGCTATGGCTACACCTTC.

This rearrangement joins TRBV4-3 to TRBJ1-2; 9 nucleotides agree with TRBD1. The germline V gene has CDR1 LGHNA and CDR2 YSLEER. The CDR3 has 15 residues. Unmatched junction bases numbered 7, after V lost 6 bases and J lost 2 bases. The CDR3 region is CASRPDRGGNYGYTF. CDR3 sequence (DNA): TGCGCCAGCAGACCTGACAGGGGGGGGAACTATGGCTACACCTTC.

The chain recombines TRBV20-1 with TRBJ2-7; D gene ambiguous. The V end lost 3 bases, the J end lost 7 bases, and 13 bases lay between the germline ends. CDR3 length: 12 amino acids. The germline V gene encodes CDR1 DFQATT and CDR2 SNEGSKA (reference sequence). DNA for the CDR3: TGCAGTGCTAGGCGCGACTTCGGGGAGCAGTACTTC. It encodes CSARRDFGEQYF.

The chain combines TRBV6-2 or TRBV6-3 with TRBJ2-3; 7 bases are shared with TRBD1. The V gene's germline CDR1 is MNHEY and CDR2 SVGEGT. J gave up 1 base and V 6 bases, and 7 bases lay outside the gene matches. This CDR3 contains 15 residues. The CDR3 bases are TGTGCCAGCAGCCCCGACAGGGCCCGCACAGATACGCAGTATTTT. It encodes CASSPDRARTDTQYF.

The chain joins TRBV20-1 to TRBJ1-3, with D perhaps matching TRBD1 (6 bases). The CDR3 covers 17 residues. V lost 0 bases to trimming and J lost 0 bases, with 15 bases between them. The germline gives CDR1 DFQATT, CDR2 SNEGSKA (reference sequence). The CDR3 nucleotides are TGCAGTGCTAGAGAGTCTCCGGGACACCACTCTGGAAACACCATATATTTT. Amino acids: CSARESPGHHSGNTIYF.

The rearrangement links TRBV20-1 to TRBJ1-1; D is unclear. Germline-derived CDR1 and CDR2 are DFQATT and SNEGSKA (reference sequence). The V end lost 3 bases, the J end lost 7 bases, and 9 bases lay between the germline ends. The CDR3 is 11 residues long. CDR3 in amino acids: CSASPSIEAFF. The CDR3 DNA follows: TGCAGTGCTAGTCCCAGCATTGAAGCTTTCTTT.

The sample holds a few counts of this clonotype. This sequence joins TRBV5-6 and TRBJ2-7; D remains unclear. V lost 4 bases and J 3 bases, leaving 14 bases between the germline ends. Germline V gene lookup returns CDR1 SGHDT and CDR2 YYEEEE. The CDR3 length is 14 residues. CDR3 in amino acids: CASSPVLGGYEQYF. The CDR3 DNA reads as TGTGCCAGCAGCCCCGTGCTCGGCGGCTACGAGCAGTACTTC. Using reference TRBV5-6 and TRBJ2-7 for the parts outside the CDR3, the full variable domain is DAGVTQSPTHLIKTRGQQVTLRCSPKSGHDTVSWYQQALGQGPQFIFQYYEEEERQRGNFPDRFSGHQFPNYSSELNVNALLLGDSALYLCASSPVLGGYEQYFGPGTRLTVT.

The CDR3 sequence is CASSQTSGSPRLAKNIQYF. CDR3 coding DNA: TGCGCCAGCAGCCAGACTAGCGGGAGTCCCCGATTAGCCAAAAACATTCAGTACTTC. This chain uses TRBV4-1 with TRBJ2-4; 12 nucleotides agree with TRBD2. Germline-derived CDR1 and CDR2 are MGHRA and YSYEKL. J lost 0 bases, V lost 3 bases, and 9 bases had no gene match. CDR3 length equals 19 residues.

This clonotype was seen a handful of times. The chain combines TRBV6-5 with TRBJ1-5; TRBD1 matches at 7 bases. The trim removed 3 bases at V and 5 bases at J, leaving 4 bases unmatched. The CDR3 sequence is 14 residues long. CDR1 is MNHEY, CDR2 SVGAGI, per germline. In nucleotides, the CDR3 is TGTGCCAGCAGTTATCCAGGGGGGGATCAGCCCCAGCATTTT. This sequence encodes CASSYPGGDQPQHF.

The V call is TRBV20-1, the J call TRBJ1-2; 8 bases line up with TRBD1. CDR1 and CDR2 from the germline V gene are DFQATT and SNEGSKA (reference sequence). V was pared by 2 bases and J by 4 bases, with 12 bases of the junction left unmatched. The CDR3 sequence is 16 residues long. CDR3 residues: CSARNSRTGYFYGYTF. CDR3 DNA: TGCAGTGCTAGAAACTCCCGGACAGGGTACTTCTATGGCTACACCTTC.

This chain connects TRBV4-1 to TRBJ2-5; TRBD2 agrees at 10 bases. Per germline, CDR1 MGHRA and CDR2 YSYEKL. The CDR3 has 14 amino acids. J gave up 5 bases and V 3 bases, and 3 bases lay outside the gene matches. CDR3 DNA sequence: TGCGCCAGCAGCCACATGGGACTAGCGGAGACCCAGTACTTC. Protein sequence: CASSHMGLAETQYF.

V usage is TRBV7-9 and J usage is TRBJ1-2, with D uncertain. The CDR3 extends over 16 amino acids. The germline V gene has CDR1 SEHNR and CDR2 FQNEAQ (reference sequence). V lost 2 bases, J lost 3 bases, and 16 bases lay in between. CDR3 coding DNA: TGTGCCAGCAGCTTACCACAGCAGCCAATATACTATGGCTACACCTTC. It specifies CASSLPQQPIYYGYTF.

The J gene is TRBJ2-7, the V gene TRBV12-3 or TRBV12-4; D is unclear. The CDR3 spans 12 residues. Trimming cost V 5 bases and J 2 bases, with 7 bases left between them. DNA for the CDR3: TGTGCCAGCAGTACTGTTCCCTACGAGCAGTACTTC. The encoded protein is CASSTVPYEQYF.